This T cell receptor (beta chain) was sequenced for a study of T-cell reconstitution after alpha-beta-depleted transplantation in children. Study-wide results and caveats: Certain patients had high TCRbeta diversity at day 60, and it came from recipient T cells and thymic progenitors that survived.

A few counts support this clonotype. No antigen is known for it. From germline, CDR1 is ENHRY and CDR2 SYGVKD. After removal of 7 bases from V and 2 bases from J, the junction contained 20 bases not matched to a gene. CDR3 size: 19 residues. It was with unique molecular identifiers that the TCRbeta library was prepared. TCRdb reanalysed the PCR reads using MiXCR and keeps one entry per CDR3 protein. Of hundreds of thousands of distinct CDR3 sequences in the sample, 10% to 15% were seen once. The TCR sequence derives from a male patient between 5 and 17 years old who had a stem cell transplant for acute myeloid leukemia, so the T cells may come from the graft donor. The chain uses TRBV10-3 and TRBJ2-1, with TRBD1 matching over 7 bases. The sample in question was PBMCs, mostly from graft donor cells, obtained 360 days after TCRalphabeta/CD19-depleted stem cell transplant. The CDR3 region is CAITLDRNHNAAPYNEQFF. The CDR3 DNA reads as TGTGCCATCACCCTGGACAGGAACCACAACGCGGCGCCCTACAATGAGCAGTTCTTC.